The T cell receptor beta chain under discussion was sequenced for a study of shared clonotypes between healthy human individuals. Overall study context: The donors, two women and a few men, were aged 18 to 49.

Concerning this clone itself: No antigen is known for it.

This table comes from immunoSEQ multiplex PCR, and its TCRdb copy is limited to in-frame clones, with some not included. The sample comprises over 1.4 million clones, roughly 97% of which are singletons, and approximately 1.1% rests with the top ten. Study findings and constraints: The naive CD4 repertoires of a handful of donors were compared, and about 5% of clonotypes were shared. Sampling covered blood only; tissue repertoires likely differ. Rarefaction gave evidence that sorted-subset sequencing remained incomplete despite large depth.

CDR3 length equals 14 residues. Germline CDR1 reads LNHDA; CDR2 reads SQIVND (reference sequence). Trimming removed 4 bases from V and 4 bases from J, with 11 bases in between. Material for sequencing was naive CD4+ T cells sorted from blood. Subset in this sample: CD45RA+ positively selected. The clonotype originates from a man aged 30 to 45 in good health. This sequence joins TRBV19 and TRBJ1-5, with D uncertain. As DNA, the CDR3 is TGTGCCAGTAGTAAACCGGGAAGAAATCAGCCCCAGCATTTT. It codes for CASSKPGRNQPQHF.